Below are 3 T cell receptor beta chains sequenced from a single sample in a study of cytomegalovirus exposure and HLA in healthy donors. The PCR made use of 60 Vbeta and 13 Jbeta primers. Repertoires were generated with immunoSEQ multiplex PCR, while TCRdb's copy carries only in-frame clones and drops some. The sample records roughly 100,000 clones, more than 65% being singletons. The sequenced material came from PBMCs. The receptors stem from a man aged 25-45 years in good health and CMV-seronegative.

The gene calls are TRBV10-3 and TRBJ2-1; D not resolved. CDR3 length: 11 residues. Germline V gives CDR1 ENHRY, CDR2 SYGVKD. This CDR3 is CATFSYNEQFF. As DNA, the CDR3 is TGTGCTACTTTCTCCTACAATGAGCAGTTCTTC.

This clone has a handful of counts. J is TRBJ2-7 and V is TRBV10-3; possibly TRBD1 for D (6 bases). Trimming removed 2 bases at V and 6 bases at J, with 8 bases between. Germline CDR1 ENHRY, CDR2 SYGVKD. The length of the CDR3 is 12 residues. As DNA, the CDR3 is TGTGCCATCAGTGAGGAAGGGGGCGAGCAGTACTTC. It translates to CAISEEGGEQYF.

This clone was seen a single time. V gene TRBV2 combines with J gene TRBJ1-5, with 10 bases lining up with TRBD1. The V segment lost 6 bases and the J segment 7 bases; nucleotides outside the gene matches: 6. This CDR3 is 14 amino acids long. CDR1 SNHLY and CDR2 FYNNEI come from the germline V gene. CDR3 bases: TGTGCCAGCAGAGCGACAGGGGGCCAACAGCCCCAGCATTTT. Its protein is CASRATGGQQPQHF. The complete variable domain, with remaining parts taken from reference TRBV2 and TRBJ1-5, reads EPEVTQTPSHQVTQMGQEVILRCVPISNHLYFYWYRQILGQKVEFLVSFYNNEISEKSEIFDDQFSVERPDGSNFTLKIRSTKLEDSAMYFCASRATGGQQPQHFGDGTRLSIL.